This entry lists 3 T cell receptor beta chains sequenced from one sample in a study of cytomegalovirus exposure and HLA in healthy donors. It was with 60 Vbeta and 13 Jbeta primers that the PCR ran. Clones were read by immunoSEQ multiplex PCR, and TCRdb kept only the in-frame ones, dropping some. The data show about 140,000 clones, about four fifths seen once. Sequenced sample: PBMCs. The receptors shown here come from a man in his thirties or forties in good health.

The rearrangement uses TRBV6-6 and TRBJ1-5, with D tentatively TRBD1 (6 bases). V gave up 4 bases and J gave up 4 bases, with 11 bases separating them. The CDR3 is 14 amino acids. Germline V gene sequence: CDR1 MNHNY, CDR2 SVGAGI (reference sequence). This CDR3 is CASSSLRGNQPQHF. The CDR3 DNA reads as TGTGCCAGCAGTTCATTAAGGGGGAATCAGCCCCAGCATTTT.

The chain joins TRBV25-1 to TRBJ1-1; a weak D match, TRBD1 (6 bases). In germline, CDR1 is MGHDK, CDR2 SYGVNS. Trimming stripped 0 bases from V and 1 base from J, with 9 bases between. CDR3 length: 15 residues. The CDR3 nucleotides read TGTGCCAGCAGTGAATATAGGACAGAGAACACTGAAGCTTTCTTT. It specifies CASSEYRTENTEAFF.

CDR3 sequence: CASRQGAIGANVLTF. DNA for the CDR3: TGTGCCAGTCGACAGGGGGCGATAGGGGCCAACGTCCTGACTTTC. The V gene is TRBV19, the J gene TRBJ2-6; 10 bases are a match to TRBD1. CDR3 length equals 15 residues. V dropped 8 bases and J dropped 4; count of bases not matched to a gene: 5. The germline V gene encodes CDR1 LNHDA and CDR2 SQIVND (reference sequence).